This T cell receptor beta chain was recovered during a study of shared clonotypes between healthy human individuals. Sequencing used immunoSEQ multiplex PCR; TCRdb keeps in-frame clones, though not all of them. The table records 400,000 to 500,000 clones, over 60% of them present only once. This CDR3 contains 14 residues. Germline V gene lookup returns CDR1 SGHRS and CDR2 YFSETQ. Unmatched junction bases numbered 3, after V lost 2 bases and J lost 4 bases. Material: PBMCs. The gene calls are TRBV5-1 and TRBJ2-7; TRBD1 aligns across 10 bases. This TCR was sampled from a woman in her forties in good health. Some clones in this sample may be carry-over from other donors' samples. The chain's CDR3 is CASSFGTGEYEQYF. CDR3 DNA: TGCGCCAGCAGCTTCGGGACAGGGGAGTACGAGCAGTACTTC. The complete variable domain, with remaining parts taken from reference TRBV5-1 and TRBJ2-7, reads KAGVTQTPRYLIKTRGQQVTLSCSPISGHRSVSWYQQTPGQGLQFLFEYFSETQRNKGNFPGRFSGRQFSNSRSEMNVSTLELGDSALYLCASSFGTGEYEQYFGPGTRLTVT.